The 10 T cell receptor beta chains below come from one sample, sequenced in a study of breast tumors, draining lymph nodes, adjacent tissues. The lymph nodes were axillary draining lymph nodes from breast cancer patients. TCRdb passed the multiplex PCR reads through MiXCR, listing each CDR3 protein once. The data show about 220,000 distinct CDR3 sequences, 34% seen once. Material: axillary lymph node tissue. The receptors were gathered from a female donor with breast cancer. Some clones in this sample may be carry-over from other donors' samples.

This clonotype has ten or more counts. The chain links TRBV5-6 to TRBJ2-1; weak D call: TRBD1 (6 bases). Looked up from germline, CDR1 is SGHDT and CDR2 is YYEEEE. V was shortened by 3 bases and J by 5 bases, with 15 bases between the two germline ends. The CDR3 runs to 15 residues. This CDR3 is CASSSTGLGDNEQFF. The DNA for the CDR3 is TGTGCCAGCAGCTCGACAGGCCTTGGGGACAATGAGCAGTTCTTC.

This clonotype was recorded many times. The genes are TRBV24-1 and TRBJ1-2; 8 bases are shared with TRBD1. CDR1 is KGHDR and CDR2 is SFDVKD in the germline V gene. The CDR3 spans 13 residues. Losses at the gene ends were 5 bases for V and 7 bases for J; bases not matched to a gene: 5. CDR3 sequence (DNA): TGTGCCACCAGTGGCCGGACAGGGTCTGGCTACACCTTC. This sequence encodes CATSGRTGSGYTF.

The table lists this clonotype with many counts. V gene TRBV28 combines with J gene TRBJ1-5; 8 positions match TRBD1. The CDR3 extends over 14 amino acids. V lost 5 bases, J lost 4 bases, and 4 bases stayed unmatched. In germline, CDR1 is MDHEN, CDR2 SYDVKM. CDR3 sequence reads: CASSLWTGNQPQHF. The CDR3 DNA follows: TGTGCCAGCAGTCTCTGGACAGGGAATCAGCCCCAGCATTTT.

This clonotype was observed many times. The J gene is TRBJ1-2, the V gene TRBV15, with 9 bases identical to TRBD1. CDR3 length equals 13 residues. V lost 0 bases, J lost 12 bases, and 5 bases stayed unmatched. Germline V gene data show CDR1 as LNHNV and CDR2 as YYDKDF (reference sequence). CDR3 DNA: TGTGCCACCAGCAGAGAGGGACAGGGAGCGAACACCTTC. Translating it yields CATSREGQGANTF. The variable domain in full, with the rest retrieved from reference TRBV15 and TRBJ1-2, is DAMVIQNPRYQVTQFGKPVTLSCSQTLNHNVMYWYQQKSSQAPKLLFHYYDKDFNNEADTPDNFQSRRPNTSFCFLDIRSPGLGDTAMYLCATSREGQGANTFGSGTRLTVV.

This clonotype was counted at least ten times. The rearrangement uses TRBV13 and TRBJ1-2; possible D gene TRBD1, 5 bases. CDR3 length: 16 amino acids. The germline CDR1 and CDR2 sequences are PRHDT and FYEKMQ (reference sequence). Trimming cost V 1 base and J 4 bases, with 16 bases left between them. The CDR3 DNA reads as TGTGCCAGCAGCTTAGCCGGGACCCGGACGGCCTATGGCTACACCTTC. This translates into CASSLAGTRTAYGYTF.

This clonotype turned up a few times. The V call is TRBV4-1, the J call TRBJ2-7; D is undetermined. The CDR3 is 17 amino acids. Germline lookup yields CDR1 MGHRA and CDR2 YSYEKL. V lost 4 bases and J lost 3, with 22 bases in between. The CDR3: CASSPDRLRIDSYEQYF. The CDR3, as DNA: TGCGCCAGCAGCCCCGACCGCTTGCGGATAGATAGCTACGAGCAGTACTTC.

This clonotype has at least ten counts. This rearrangement joins TRBV9 to TRBJ2-3; TRBD2 matches at 10 bases. Germline lookup yields CDR1 SGDLS and CDR2 YYNGEE. The length of the CDR3 is 15 residues. Trimming took 3 bases from V and 6 from J; bases not matched to a gene: 7. The CDR3 nucleotides read TGTGCCAGCAGCGGGAGCGGGGGGGCTTTGGATACGCAGTATTTT. Translation gives CASSGSGGALDTQYF. The entire variable domain, with the rest obtained from reference TRBV9 and TRBJ2-3, is as follows: DSGVTQTPKHLITATGQRVTLRCSPRSGDLSVYWYQQSLDQGLQFLIQYYNGEERAKGNILERFSAQQFPDLHSELNLSSLELGDSALYFCASSGSGGALDTQYFGPGTRLTVL.

At least ten counts were recorded for this clonotype. This rearrangement joins TRBV19 to TRBJ2-2; tentatively, D is TRBD2 (5 bases). The length of the CDR3 is 14 residues. Trimming took off 8 bases at V and 1 base at J, with 11 bases between the two ends. Germline V gene lookup returns CDR1 LNHDA and CDR2 SQIVND (reference sequence). This CDR3 is CASSYGKNTGELFF. CDR3 nucleotides: TGTGCCAGTTCTTACGGGAAGAACACCGGGGAGCTGTTTTTT. Full variable domain (missing parts from reference TRBV19 and TRBJ2-2): DGGITQSPKYLFRKEGQNVTLSCEQNLNHDAMYWYRQDPGQGLRLIYYSQIVNDFQKGDIAEGYSVSREKKESFPLTVTSAQKNPTAFYLCASSYGKNTGELFFGEGSRLTVL.

This sequence joins TRBV19 and TRBJ1-3; D remains ambiguous. This CDR3 is built from 12 residues. Germline CDR1 is LNHDA and CDR2 is SQIVND (reference sequence). V was trimmed by 6 bases and J by 7 bases, leaving 10 bases between them. CDR3 DNA sequence: TGTGCCAGTAGAATCACCGGGAACACCATATATTTT. Its protein product is CASRITGNTIYF.

This clonotype was recorded at least ten times. The gene calls are TRBV7-2 and TRBJ1-3; D perhaps matches TRBD1 (5 bases). Germline loops: CDR1 SGHTA, CDR2 FQGNSA. The V end lost 3 bases, the J end lost 6 bases, and 15 bases lay between the germline ends. This CDR3 has 15 residues. This CDR3 is CASSFTGQGKNTIYF. In DNA, the CDR3 is TGTGCCAGCAGCTTTACTGGGCAGGGCAAAAACACCATATATTTT.